This paragraph covers one T cell receptor beta chain sequence. The data were obtained in a study of technical replicates of blood from a few donors. Germline V gene lookup returns CDR1 MGHDK and CDR2 SYGVNS. The junction had 4 bases not matched to a gene; V was cut back by 1 base and J by 2 bases. This CDR3 has 16 residues. The repertoire was sequenced with immunoSEQ multiplex PCR; TCRdb's copy has only in-frame clones and lacks some. The sample contains under 70,000 clones, 80% to 95% of which appear only once. The sequence derives from a human donor in good health. Some clones in this sample may be carry-over from other donors' samples. Sequencing was done on a sample of PBMCs. The V gene is TRBV25-1, the J gene TRBJ1-1, with TRBD1 matching over 10 bases. CDR3 sequence: CASSEFGQGGNTEAFF. The CDR3 bases are TGTGCCAGCAGTGAATTTGGACAGGGGGGAAACACTGAAGCTTTCTTT.